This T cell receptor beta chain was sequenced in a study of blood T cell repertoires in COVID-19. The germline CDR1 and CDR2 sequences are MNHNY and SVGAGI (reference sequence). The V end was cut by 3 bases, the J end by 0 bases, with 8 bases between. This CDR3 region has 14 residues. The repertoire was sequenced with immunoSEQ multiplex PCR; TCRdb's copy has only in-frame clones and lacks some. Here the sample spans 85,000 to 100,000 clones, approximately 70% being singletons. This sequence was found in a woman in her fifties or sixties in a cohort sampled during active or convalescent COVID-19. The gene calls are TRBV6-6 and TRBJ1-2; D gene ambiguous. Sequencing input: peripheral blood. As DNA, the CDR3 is TGTGCCAGCAGTTATGGCAGCGCTAACTATGGCTACACCTTC. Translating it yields CASSYGSANYGYTF.